This T cell receptor beta chain came from a study of early T cells in non-severe SARS-CoV-2 infection. Germline V gene data show CDR1 as SGHVS and CDR2 as FNYEAQ. This CDR3 contains 16 residues. Trimming took 5 bases from V and 3 from J, leaving 19 bases between them. TCRdb used MiXCR to reprocess the 5' RACE reads, holding one entry per CDR3 protein. In the table there are about 73,000 distinct CDR3 sequences, roughly an eighth of which are singletons. V gene TRBV7-6 combines with J gene TRBJ1-2, with D tentatively TRBD1 (5 bases). This TCR was sampled from an adult who was a healthcare worker with PCR-confirmed SARS-CoV-2 infection or an uninfected control (not recorded which). The sample was whole blood. In DNA form, the CDR3 reads TGTGCCAGCAGCCCAGCGTCGGGGGACCGCTACTATGGCTACACCTTC. Protein sequence: CASSPASGDRYYGYTF.